These 29 T cell receptor beta chains originate from one sample sequenced in a study of identical twins. TCRdb re-analysed the 5' RACE reads in MiXCR, keeping a single row per CDR3 protein. The sample lists some 630,000 distinct CDR3 sequences, just over 7% occurring once. These data also formed part of another study, on yellow fever vaccine responses in identical twins.

Source material: PBMCs. These receptors were collected from a woman aged 18 to 35 in good health.

CDR3 sequence: CSVDVLAGTDTQYF. The CDR3 DNA reads as TGCAGCGTTGATGTACTAGCGGGCACAGATACGCAGTATTTT. This chain joins TRBV29-1 and TRBJ2-3; 8 nucleotides match TRBD2. J lost 1 base, V lost 3 bases, and 3 bases had no gene match. CDR3 length equals 14 residues. In germline, CDR1 is SQVTM, CDR2 ANQGSEA.

Many counts were recorded for this clonotype. The chain employs TRBV12-3 or TRBV12-4 and TRBJ1-4; D might be TRBD1 (5 bases). CDR3 size: 17 residues. The V and J ends lost 2 bases and 3 bases respectively, with 16 bases between them. The CDR3 reads CASSLNGRPRANEKLFF. For the CDR3, the DNA is TGTGCCAGCAGTTTAAATGGGAGACCCAGGGCTAATGAAAAACTGTTTTTT.

This clonotype came up a few times. The J gene is TRBJ2-3, the V gene TRBV5-1; 10 bases map to TRBD1. Germline V lookup: CDR1 SGHRS, CDR2 YFSETQ. V lost 0 bases to trimming and J lost 4 bases; unmatched junction nucleotides: 5. The CDR3 has 16 residues. The CDR3 region is CASSLAPGQGSDTQYF. The CDR3 DNA reads as TGCGCCAGCAGCTTGGCCCCGGGACAGGGGTCAGATACGCAGTATTTT. The full variable domain, with the rest looked up from reference TRBV5-1 and TRBJ2-3, is KAGVTQTPRYLIKTRGQQVTLSCSPISGHRSVSWYQQTPGQGLQFLFEYFSETQRNKGNFPGRFSGRQFSNSRSEMNVSTLELGDSALYLCASSLAPGQGSDTQYFGPGTRLTVL.

This clonotype was counted only a few times. The rearrangement joins TRBV5-1 to TRBJ2-3, with 7 nucleotides matching TRBD2. CDR1 is SGHRS, CDR2 YFSETQ, per germline. There are 14 residues in the CDR3. The V segment lost 6 bases and the J segment 2 bases; nucleotides outside the gene matches: 6. The CDR3 loop reads CASNPGGFTDTQYF. CDR3 coding DNA: TGCGCCAGCAACCCCGGGGGGTTCACAGATACGCAGTATTTT.

The chain links TRBV11-2 to TRBJ1-3; no reliable D call. The CDR3 covers 17 residues. The V gene lost 4 bases and the J gene lost 2 bases, with 18 bases spanning the gap. CDR1 is SGHAT, CDR2 FQNNGV, per germline. The chain's CDR3 is CASSSSDLIGPGNTIYF. The CDR3 DNA reads TGTGCCAGCAGCTCATCAGACCTAATTGGTCCTGGAAACACCATATATTTT.

V is TRBV5-1 and J is TRBJ2-5; 12 nucleotides match TRBD1. Trimming cost V 4 bases and J 7 bases; bases outside gene matches: 8. CDR3 size: 15 residues. Germline V CDR1 and CDR2: SGHRS, YFSETQ. In DNA form, the CDR3 reads TGCGCCAGCAGCCCCCCGGGACAGGGGGCTTGGACCCAGTACTTC. Protein product: CASSPPGQGAWTQYF.

The sample holds many counts of this clonotype. CDR3 loop: CASSSGTVNTGELFF. In nucleotides, the CDR3 is TGTGCCAGCAGTTCCGGGACAGTGAACACCGGGGAGCTGTTTTTT. The V and J genes are TRBV28 and TRBJ2-2; 7 bases agree with TRBD1. Trimming removed 4 bases from V and 1 base from J; junction bases left unmatched: 3. The CDR3 sequence is 15 residues long. The germline gives CDR1 MDHEN, CDR2 SYDVKM.

The table lists this clonotype with a few counts. V usage is TRBV20-1 and J usage is TRBJ2-7, with D possibly being TRBD2 (5 bases). This CDR3 has 11 residues. The V end lost 5 bases, the J end lost 5 bases, and 10 bases lay between the germline ends. The germline V gene has CDR1 DFQATT and CDR2 SNEGSKA (reference sequence). CDR3 sequence (DNA): TGCAGTGCTTTGGACGGGAACGAGCAGTACGTC. This gives the protein CSALDGNEQYV.

V gene TRBV28 combines with J gene TRBJ2-1; 7 bases line up with TRBD1. This CDR3 is built from 12 residues. V was pared by 2 bases and J by 11 bases, with 3 bases of the junction left unmatched. Germline V gene sequence: CDR1 MDHEN, CDR2 SYDVKM. The CDR3 nucleotides read TGTGCCAGCAGTTTAGGGACAGTCAAGCAGTTCTTC. Translated, it gives CASSLGTVKQFF.

V is TRBV5-5 and J is TRBJ1-5, with a tentative D call TRBD1 (5 bases). V was trimmed by 4 bases and J by 9 bases, leaving 20 bases between them. The CDR3 is 15 amino acids. The germline V gene encodes CDR1 SGHKS and CDR2 YYEKEE (reference sequence). The CDR3 region has the DNA TGTGCCAGCAGCCCGCTCCCAGCGGGACCGTCGCCCCAGCATTTT. Its protein product is CASSPLPAGPSPQHF.

The rearrangement uses TRBV7-9 and TRBJ1-1; D ambiguous. The CDR3 covers 15 residues. Trimming cost V 5 bases and J 2 bases, with 15 bases left between them. CDR1 SEHNR and CDR2 FQNEAQ come from the germline V gene (reference sequence). The CDR3 here is CASSPTPVANTEAFF. Written as DNA, the CDR3 is TGTGCCAGCAGCCCCACCCCGGTGGCCAACACTGAAGCTTTCTTT.

The sample holds a few counts of this clonotype. The gene calls are TRBV2 and TRBJ1-5; no firm D call. Looked up from germline, CDR1 is SNHLY and CDR2 is FYNNEI. The V end was cut by 6 bases, the J end by 5 bases, with 14 bases between. The CDR3 covers 14 residues. In DNA, the CDR3 is TGTGCCAGCAGGCAAGCGGGAAATTATCAGCCCCAGCATTTT. Protein: CASRQAGNYQPQHF.

The chain has TRBV14 and TRBJ2-7; 7 nucleotides agree with TRBD2. Germline CDR1 and CDR2: SGHDN and FVKESK. The length of the CDR3 is 17 residues. V lost 3 bases, J lost 3 bases, and 14 bases stayed unmatched. CDR3 nucleotides: TGTGCCAGCAGCCACCAAAATGGGACTAAATGGGGCTACGAGCAGTACTTC. Translating gives CASSHQNGTKWGYEQYF.

This clonotype has more than one count but fewer than ten. The chain carries TRBV20-1 and TRBJ2-1; possible D gene TRBD2, 6 bases. Between the trimmed V and J ends, which lost 5 bases and 5 bases, there was a span of 10 bases. Germline V lookup: CDR1 DFQATT, CDR2 SNEGSKA (reference sequence). CDR3 length: 12 residues. CDR3 nucleotide sequence: TGCAGTGCTGGCGGACTACACAATGAGCAGTTCTTC. Its translation is CSAGGLHNEQFF.

This clonotype was detected many times. This sequence joins TRBV7-3 and TRBJ2-1, with D maybe TRBD1 (5 bases). V was shortened by 5 bases and J by 10 bases, with 9 bases between the two germline ends. Germline values: CDR1 SGHTA, CDR2 FQGTGA. The CDR3 length is 11 residues. The CDR3 is CASSQGYEQFF. CDR3 nucleotides: TGTGCCAGCAGCCAGGGTTACGAGCAGTTCTTC.

This chain connects TRBV20-1 to TRBJ2-7; 16 bases map to TRBD2. With V trimmed by 3 bases and J by 3 bases, 8 bases remained unmatched. CDR3 length: 17 amino acids. Germline V CDR1 and CDR2: DFQATT, SNEGSKA (reference sequence). CDR3 amino acids: CSARSGTSGRGIYEQYF. CDR3 DNA: TGCAGTGCTAGGTCGGGGACTAGCGGGAGGGGAATCTACGAGCAGTACTTC.

This clonotype was picked up a small number of times. The chain couples TRBV12-3 or TRBV12-4 to TRBJ2-7; D may be TRBD2 (6 bases). The CDR3 runs to 15 residues. Trimming removed 6 bases from V and 2 bases from J, with 17 bases in between. CDR3 residues: CASREGPGAAYEQYF. The DNA of the CDR3 is TGTGCCAGCAGAGAGGGCCCGGGAGCCGCCTACGAGCAGTACTTC.

This clonotype has ten or more counts. The rearrangement links TRBV12-3 or TRBV12-4 to TRBJ1-4; D gene ambiguous. Trimming removed 3 bases at V and 10 bases at J, with 18 bases between. CDR3 size: 15 residues. The CDR3 DNA sequence: TGTGCCAGCAGTTTGAACGGAAACTTTCCGGCAAAACTGTTTTTT. Protein: CASSLNGNFPAKLFF.

This clonotype has just a few counts. The chain couples TRBV12-3 or TRBV12-4 to TRBJ2-2; D tentatively fits TRBD1 or TRBD2 (5 bases each). The germline V and J ends were trimmed by 4 bases and 3 bases, with 24 bases remaining between them. This CDR3 comprises 19 residues. The CDR3 region is CASSSSLGAKAVHTGELFF. The DNA for the CDR3 is TGTGCCAGCAGTTCCTCACTAGGGGCAAAGGCGGTCCACACCGGGGAGCTGTTTTTT.

There are a few counts of this clonotype. V is TRBV7-9 and J is TRBJ1-1, with D perhaps matching TRBD1 (5 bases). Germline V CDR1 and CDR2: SEHNR, FQNEAQ (reference sequence). The V end was cut by 4 bases, the J end by 0 bases, with 12 bases between. The CDR3 is 15 residues long. CDR3 protein: CASSSYQGVNTEAFF. CDR3 bases: TGTGCCAGCAGCTCCTATCAGGGAGTGAACACTGAAGCTTTCTTT.

This clonotype occurred a few times. The rearrangement joins TRBV4-1 to TRBJ2-7, with 8 bases that match TRBD2. This CDR3 contains 15 residues. Looked up from germline, CDR1 is MGHRA and CDR2 is YSYEKL. The V and J ends lost 3 bases and 2 bases, in that order; junction bases with no gene match: 6. CDR3 DNA: TGCGCCAGCAGCCACACTAGCGGTGATACCTACGAGCAGTACTTC. This sequence encodes CASSHTSGDTYEQYF.

This clonotype was recorded a few times. The chain joins TRBV10-3 to TRBJ2-7, with D tentatively TRBD1 or TRBD2 (5 bases each). This CDR3 contains 15 residues. V was clipped by 2 bases and J by 5 bases, with 16 bases between them. Germline assignment: CDR1 ENHRY and CDR2 SYGVKD. CDR3 amino acids: CAISEGTQRRDEQYF. For the CDR3, the DNA is TGTGCCATCAGTGAGGGGACCCAAAGGAGAGACGAGCAGTACTTC.

This clonotype came up many times. This chain connects TRBV12-3 or TRBV12-4 to TRBJ1-1; D uncertain. The V gene lost 4 bases and the J gene lost 10 bases, with 16 bases spanning the gap. The CDR3 has 13 amino acids. CDR3 region: CASSSYADRTAFF. The CDR3, as DNA: TGTGCCAGCAGTTCATACGCCGACCGGACAGCTTTCTTT.

Ten or more counts support this clonotype. The V call is TRBV5-1, the J call TRBJ2-3; D not resolved. The germline V gene has CDR1 SGHRS and CDR2 YFSETQ. V was trimmed by 0 bases and J by 6 bases, leaving 11 bases between them. This CDR3 contains 14 residues. CDR3 nucleotide sequence: TGCGCCAGCAGCTTGGGGGAAGGTCGTGATACGCAGTATTTT. Amino acid sequence: CASSLGEGRDTQYF.

This clonotype was detected only a few times. The gene calls are TRBV6-5 and TRBJ1-4; 9 bases match TRBD1. CDR3 length: 15 residues. Trimming took 2 bases from V and 6 from J; bases not matched to a gene: 4. Germline lookup yields CDR1 MNHEY and CDR2 SVGAGI. Here the CDR3 reads CASSYSRTGDEKLFF. In DNA form, the CDR3 reads TGTGCCAGCAGTTACAGCCGGACAGGGGATGAAAAACTGTTTTTT.

This clonotype appeared a few times. The V and J genes are TRBV20-1 and TRBJ2-1; D perhaps matches TRBD1 (6 bases). The V gene lost 2 bases and the J gene lost 4 bases, with 24 bases spanning the gap. The CDR3 is 18 residues long. From germline, CDR1 is DFQATT and CDR2 SNEGSKA (reference sequence). The CDR3 loop reads CSARNPQSPGAPYNEQFF. The CDR3 nucleotides read TGCAGTGCTAGAAACCCCCAAAGTCCAGGGGCCCCGTACAATGAGCAGTTCTTC.

The genes are TRBV24-1 and TRBJ2-1; D possibly corresponds to TRBD1 (6 bases). The CDR3 sequence is 16 residues long. Per the germline V gene, CDR1 is KGHDR and CDR2 is SFDVKD. Trimming removed 3 bases at V and 0 bases at J, with 11 bases between. The CDR3 bases are TGTGCCACCAGTGATGCGACAGGCAGCTCCTACAATGAGCAGTTCTTC. Encoded protein: CATSDATGSSYNEQFF.

Ten or more counts support this clonotype. The germline gene is not matched at one end of the junction; a read error may be the cause. The chain is built from TRBV7-2 and TRBJ2-1, with 10 nucleotides matching TRBD2. The CDR3 loop spans 15 amino acids. Per the germline V gene, CDR1 is SGHTA and CDR2 is FQGNSA. The CDR3 protein is CASSSRTSGNNEQFF. In DNA, the CDR3 is TGCGCCAGCAGCTCTCGGACTAGCGGAAACAATGAGCAGTTCTTC.

The chain couples TRBV12-3 or TRBV12-4 to TRBJ2-7; no definite D call. V was shortened by 6 bases and J by 4 bases, with 10 bases between the two germline ends. The CDR3 consists of 12 residues. In nucleotides, the CDR3 is TGTGCCAGCAGCCCCGACCTATACGAGCAGTACGTC. Amino acid sequence: CASSPDLYEQYV.